The clone carrying this T cell receptor (beta chain) was found a few times. Its antigen remains unidentified. Trimming cost V 4 bases and J 4 bases; bases outside gene matches: 7. Germline assignment: CDR1 SGHTA and CDR2 FQGNSA. CDR3 length: 16 amino acids. These data are taken from a study of T-cell reconstitution after alpha-beta-depleted transplantation in children. General observations from the study: Hyperexpanded clones declined; after one year, newly produced T cells mostly supplied diversity. Several hundred expanded graft clones reportedly were the source of alpha-beta T cells about two months after transplant.

For TCRbeta, the library was prepared with unique molecular identifiers. MiXCR, applied by TCRdb to the PCR reads, yields one record per CDR3 protein. The table records around 370,000 distinct CDR3 sequences, roughly 16% of them present only once. The chain carries TRBV7-2 and TRBJ2-2; 9 bases are a match to TRBD2. Sequencing used PBMCs, mostly from graft donor cells, obtained 360 days after TCRalphabeta/CD19-depleted stem cell transplant. This TCR derives from a male patient aged 2 to 9 who had a stem cell transplant for acute lymphoblastic leukemia, so the T cells may come from the graft donor. CDR3 protein: CASSSSSGRTTGELFF. For the CDR3, the DNA is TGTGCCAGCAGCTCAAGCAGCGGGAGGACCACCGGGGAGCTGTTTTTT.